These 8 T cell receptor beta chains were sequenced from one sample in a study of T cells expressing NK-cell markers. Following a re-call of the 5' RACE reads, TCRdb has one entry per CDR3 protein and lacks DNA. The ten most abundant clones cover over 50% of a sample with about 30,000 distinct CDR3 sequences. Source material: blood T cells: a sorted CD56 or NKG2C T cell subset, CD4+ or CD8+ T cells, or bulk PBMC T cells (not recorded which). The receptors here all came from a woman aged 18 to 75 in good health.

The CDR3 sequence: CASSHHQETQYF. The chain uses TRBV14 and TRBJ2-5. CDR1 SGHDN and CDR2 FVKESK come from the germline V gene. CDR3 length: 12 residues.

V usage is TRBV4-1 and J usage is TRBJ2-3; with no DNA, the TCRdb D assignment of TRBD1 cannot be verified. CDR1 and CDR2 (germline): MGHRA, YSYEKL. The length of the CDR3 is 13 residues. The CDR3 protein is CASSHGQGDTQYF.

This chain joins TRBV27 and TRBJ2-2; TCRdb's D call, TRBD1, is unchecked because there is no DNA. Germline V gene data show CDR1 as MNHEY and CDR2 as SMNVEV (reference sequence). The CDR3 runs 15 residues. This CDR3 reads CASRGQGENTGELFF.

The V and J genes are TRBV2 and TRBJ1-4. Germline CDR1 is SNHLY and CDR2 is FYNNEI. This CDR3 is built from 13 residues. The CDR3 spells CASRGAENEKLFF.

The chain uses TRBV9 and TRBJ1-2; TCRdb selects TRBD1, and the lack of DNA leaves this call unchecked. The CDR3 consists of 15 residues. In germline, CDR1 is SGDLS, CDR2 YYNGEE. CDR3 region: CASSPGRVTGYGYTF. Together with reference TRBV9 and TRBJ1-2, the CDR3 gives the full variable domain: DSGVTQTPKHLITATGQRVTLRCSPRSGDLSVYWYQQSLDQGLQFLIQYYNGEERAKGNILERFSAQQFPDLHSELNLSSLELGDSALYFCASSPGRVTGYGYTFGSGTRLTVV.

The chain couples TRBV12-3 or TRBV12-4 to TRBJ2-1; TCRdb lists TRBD2, though no DNA is available to test this call. CDR3 length equals 14 residues. The CDR3 loop is CASSPGLAVNEQFF.

V gene TRBV9 combines with J gene TRBJ1-5. This CDR3 has 14 amino acids. The germline V gene has CDR1 SGDLS and CDR2 YYNGEE. This CDR3 reads CASSLGEGNQPQHF. Looking up the rest from reference TRBV9 and TRBJ1-5 gives the full variable domain: DSGVTQTPKHLITATGQRVTLRCSPRSGDLSVYWYQQSLDQGLQFLIQYYNGEERAKGNILERFSAQQFPDLHSELNLSSLELGDSALYFCASSLGEGNQPQHFGDGTRLSIL.

V is TRBV4-2 and J is TRBJ2-7. CDR1 and CDR2 from the germline V gene are LGHNA and YNFKEQ. This CDR3 comprises 14 residues. The CDR3 reads CASSFNYPSYEQYF.